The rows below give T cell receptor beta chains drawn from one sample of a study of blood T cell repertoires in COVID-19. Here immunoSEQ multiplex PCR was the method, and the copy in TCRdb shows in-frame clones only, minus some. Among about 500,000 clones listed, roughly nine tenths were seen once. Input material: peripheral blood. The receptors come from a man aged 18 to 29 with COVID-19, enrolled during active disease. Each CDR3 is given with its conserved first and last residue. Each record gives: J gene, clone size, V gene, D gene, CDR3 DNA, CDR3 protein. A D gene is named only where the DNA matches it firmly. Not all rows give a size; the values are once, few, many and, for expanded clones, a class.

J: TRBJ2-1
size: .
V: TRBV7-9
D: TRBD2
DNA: TGTGCCAGCAGCCCAGGTGTAGTAGCGGGGGGGCTCAATGAGCAGTTCTTC
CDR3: CASSPGVVAGGLNEQFF

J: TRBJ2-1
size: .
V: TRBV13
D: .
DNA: TGTGCCAGCAGCTTGGGTGCGGCCGTCGAGAGCTCCTACAATGAGCAGTTCTTC
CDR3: CASSLGAAVESSYNEQFF

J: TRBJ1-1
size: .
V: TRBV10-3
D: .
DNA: TGTGCCACCCGTGGTCAGGGAAAGCACACTGAAGCTTTCTTT
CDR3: CATRGQGKHTEAFF

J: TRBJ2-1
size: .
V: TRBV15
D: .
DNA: TGTGCCACCAGCAGACGAACAGCCGCCTCCTACAATGAGCAGTTCTTC
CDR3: CATSRRTAASYNEQFF

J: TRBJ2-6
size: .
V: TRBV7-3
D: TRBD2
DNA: TGTGCCAGCAGCTTAGTCGGGGCGGGAGTGCTGGGATCTGGGGCCAACGTCCTGACTTTC
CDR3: CASSLVGAGVLGSGANVLTF

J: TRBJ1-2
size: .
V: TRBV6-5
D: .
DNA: TGTGCCAGCAGTTACCGGCAGGGGAACGGCTACACCTTC
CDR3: CASSYRQGNGYTF

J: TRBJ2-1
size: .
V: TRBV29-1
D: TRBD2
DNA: TGCAGCGTGGCTAGCGGGAGCTCCTACAATGAGCAGTTCTTC
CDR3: CSVASGSSYNEQFF

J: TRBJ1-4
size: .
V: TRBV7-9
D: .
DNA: TGTGCCAGCAGGACGGCGGAAGATGAAAAACTGTTTTTT
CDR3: CASRTAEDEKLFF

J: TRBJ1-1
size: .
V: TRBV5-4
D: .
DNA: TGTGCCAGCAGCCTGGGGTCGGCCGACGGGGCTGAAGCTTTCTTT
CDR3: CASSLGSADGAEAFF

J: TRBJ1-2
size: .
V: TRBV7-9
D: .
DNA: TGTGCCAGCAGCTCTAACCCTCGGCGGGGGGCCACTAACTATGGCTACACCTTC
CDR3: CASSSNPRRGATNYGYTF

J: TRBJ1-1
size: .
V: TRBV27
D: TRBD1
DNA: TGTGCCAGCAGTTGGGGACAGATGAACACTGAAGCTTTCTTT
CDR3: CASSWGQMNTEAFF

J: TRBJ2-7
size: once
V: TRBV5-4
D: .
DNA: TGTGCCAGCAGCTTGTGGGGCGACTCCTACGAGCAGTACTTC
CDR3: CASSLWGDSYEQYF

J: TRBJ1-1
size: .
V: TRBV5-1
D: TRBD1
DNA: TGCGCCAGCAGCTTGGGACAGGGTTACACTGAAGCTTTCTTT
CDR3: CASSLGQGYTEAFF

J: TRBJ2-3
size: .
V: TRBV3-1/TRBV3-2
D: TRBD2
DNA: TGTGCCAGCAGCCGGGGGACTAGCGGCACAGATACGCAGTATTTT
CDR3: CASSRGTSGTDTQYF

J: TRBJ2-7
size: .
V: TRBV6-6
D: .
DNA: TGTGCCAGCAGGGGCAGCCTCAACTCCTACGAGCAGTACTTC
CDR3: CASRGSLNSYEQYF

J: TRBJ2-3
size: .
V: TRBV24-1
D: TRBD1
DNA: TGTGCCACCAGTGACCCCGGGACAGGGGGTGGAGATACGCAGTATTTT
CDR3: CATSDPGTGGGDTQYF

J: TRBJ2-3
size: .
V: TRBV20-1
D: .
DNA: TGCAGTGCTAGTGATCTGCAGGGGGGACCAGATACGCAGTATTTT
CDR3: CSASDLQGGPDTQYF

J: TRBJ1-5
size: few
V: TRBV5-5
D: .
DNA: TGTGCCAGCAGCTTGGTTGGCCTAGGGGGTTATCAGCCCCAGCATTTT
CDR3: CASSLVGLGGYQPQHF

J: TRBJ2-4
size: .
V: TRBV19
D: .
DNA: TGTGCCAGTAGTAGTTCGGTAGCCAAAAACATTCAGTACTTC
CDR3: CASSSSVAKNIQYF

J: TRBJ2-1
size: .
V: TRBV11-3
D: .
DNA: TGTGCCAGCAGCTTAGATCCCCCCCGAACAGGGTTCGATGAGCAGTTCTTC
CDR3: CASSLDPPRTGFDEQFF

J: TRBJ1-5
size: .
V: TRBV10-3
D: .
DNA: TGTGCCATCAGACAGGACGGCAATCAGCCCCAGCATTTT
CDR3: CAIRQDGNQPQHF

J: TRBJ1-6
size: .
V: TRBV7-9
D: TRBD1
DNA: TGTGCCAGCAGCTCTCAGGGGGCCTATAATTCACCCCTCCACTTT
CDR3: CASSSQGAYNSPLHF

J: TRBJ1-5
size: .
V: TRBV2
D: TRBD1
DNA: TGTGCCAGCAGTGGACCGACAGGGTCACAGCCCCAGCATTTT
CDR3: CASSGPTGSQPQHF

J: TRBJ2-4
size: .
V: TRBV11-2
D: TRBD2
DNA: TGTGCCAGCAGCCGGACTAGCGGGGCCATAAAAAACATTCAGTACTTC
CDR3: CASSRTSGAIKNIQYF

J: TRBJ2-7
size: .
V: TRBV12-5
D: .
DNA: TGTGCTAGTGGTTTGGTATCAAGGGGCGAGCAGTACTTC
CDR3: CASGLVSRGEQYF

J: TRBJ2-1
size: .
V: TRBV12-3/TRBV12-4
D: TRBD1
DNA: TGTGCCAGCAGCCCAGGGGGCGGGCAGTTCTTC
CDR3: CASSPGGGQFF